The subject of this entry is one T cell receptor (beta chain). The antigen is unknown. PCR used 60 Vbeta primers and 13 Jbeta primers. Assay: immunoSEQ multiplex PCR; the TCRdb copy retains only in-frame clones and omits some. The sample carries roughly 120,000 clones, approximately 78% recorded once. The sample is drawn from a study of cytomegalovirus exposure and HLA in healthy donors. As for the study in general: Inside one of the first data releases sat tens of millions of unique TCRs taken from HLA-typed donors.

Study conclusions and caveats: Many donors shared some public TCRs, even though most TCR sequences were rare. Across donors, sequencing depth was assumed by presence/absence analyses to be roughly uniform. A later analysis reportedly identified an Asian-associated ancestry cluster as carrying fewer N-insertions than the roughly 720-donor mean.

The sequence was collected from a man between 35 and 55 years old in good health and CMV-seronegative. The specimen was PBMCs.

CDR3 DNA sequence: TGCGCCAGCAGCTCGGGGGACTATAATTCACCCCTCCACTTT. The encoded protein is CASSSGDYNSPLHF. The V gene is TRBV5-1, the J gene TRBJ1-6; D might be TRBD1 (5 bases). The V and J ends lost 3 bases and 3 bases respectively, with 7 bases between them. The length of the CDR3 is 14 residues. The germline V gene encodes CDR1 SGHRS and CDR2 YFSETQ.